Reported below is one T cell receptor beta chain. Its antigen is as yet unknown. The sample is drawn from a study of shared clonotypes between healthy human individuals. Study observations and caveats: Across subsets, estimated richness was generally greater for naive than for memory populations.

This CDR3 contains 14 residues. Germline V CDR1 and CDR2: MDHEN, SYDVKM. The V end was cut by 4 bases, the J end by 9 bases, with 13 bases between. This was a deep-level run. Replicate PCRs for sorted subsets used 200 ng DNA; this equaled tens of thousands of T cell genomes. Only in-frame clones appear in the TCRdb table, and some are missing; sequencing was by immunoSEQ multiplex PCR. This sample has millions of clones, with about 94% found just once. Terminally differentiated effector memory CD45RA+ cells were left out of the naive CD8 fraction, which was CD45RO-negative and positively selected for CCR7.

The J gene is TRBJ1-6, the V gene TRBV28, with D perhaps matching TRBD1 (6 bases). This receptor was obtained from a man younger than 35 in good health. Input material: naive CD8+ T cells sorted from blood. In nucleotides, the CDR3 is TGTGCCAGCAGTTATACAGGGAATAGTTCACCCCTCCACTTT. It encodes CASSYTGNSSPLHF.